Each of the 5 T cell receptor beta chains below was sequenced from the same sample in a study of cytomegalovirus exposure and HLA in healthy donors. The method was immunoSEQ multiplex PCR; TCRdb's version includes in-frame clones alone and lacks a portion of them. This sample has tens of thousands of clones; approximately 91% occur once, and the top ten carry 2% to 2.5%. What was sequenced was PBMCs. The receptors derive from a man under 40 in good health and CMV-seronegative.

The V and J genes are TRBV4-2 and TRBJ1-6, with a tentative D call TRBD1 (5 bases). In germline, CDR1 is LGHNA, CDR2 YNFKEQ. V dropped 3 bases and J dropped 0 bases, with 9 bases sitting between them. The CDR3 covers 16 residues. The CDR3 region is CASSQTGGSYNSPLHF. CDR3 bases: TGTGCCAGCAGCCAGACGGGGGGCTCCTATAATTCACCCCTCCACTTT.

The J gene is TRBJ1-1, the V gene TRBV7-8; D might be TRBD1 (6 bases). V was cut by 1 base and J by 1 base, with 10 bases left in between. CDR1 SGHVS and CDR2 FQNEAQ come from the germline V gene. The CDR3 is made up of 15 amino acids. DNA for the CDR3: TGTGCCAGCAGCTTAGGGGACATACCGAACACTGAAGCTTTCTTT. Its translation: CASSLGDIPNTEAFF.

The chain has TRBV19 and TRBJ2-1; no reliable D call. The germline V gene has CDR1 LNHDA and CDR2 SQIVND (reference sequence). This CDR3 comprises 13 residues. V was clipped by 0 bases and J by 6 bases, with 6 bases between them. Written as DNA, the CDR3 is TGTGCCAGTAGTATAGACATGGCCAATGAGCAGTTCTTC. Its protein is CASSIDMANEQFF. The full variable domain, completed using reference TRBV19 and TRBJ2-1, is DGGITQSPKYLFRKEGQNVTLSCEQNLNHDAMYWYRQDPGQGLRLIYYSQIVNDFQKGDIAEGYSVSREKKESFPLTVTSAQKNPTAFYLCASSIDMANEQFFGPGTRLTVL.

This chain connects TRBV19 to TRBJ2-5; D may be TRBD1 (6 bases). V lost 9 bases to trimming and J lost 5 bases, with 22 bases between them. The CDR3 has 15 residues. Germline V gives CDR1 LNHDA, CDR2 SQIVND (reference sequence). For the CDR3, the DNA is TGTGCCAGCGGTTTGGGACAAATAGGTTCGGAGACCCAGTACTTC. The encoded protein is CASGLGQIGSETQYF.

The CDR3 coding sequence is TGTGCCAGCAGCCGCACGACAGAGAACACTGAAGCTTTCTTT. The encoded protein is CASSRTTENTEAFF. The chain carries TRBV4-2 and TRBJ1-1; the D gene is possibly TRBD1 (5 bases). The V and J ends lost 4 bases and 1 base respectively, with 10 bases between them. Germline CDR1 LGHNA, CDR2 YNFKEQ. This CDR3 spans 14 amino acids.